This record covers a single TCR beta chain. The antigen is undetermined. The ends were cut back, 6 bases at V and 0 bases at J, with 9 bases in the middle. This CDR3 comprises 14 residues. Germline V gene lookup returns CDR1 ENHRY and CDR2 SYGVKD. The sample belongs to a study of T cells after yellow fever vaccination. About the study: Researchers used SMART-Seq v4 Ultra Low Input to prepare fractions that had low cell numbers. Study-wide points: Detected again after the booster were most primary-vaccination clones, at nearly 97% CD4 and approximately 90% CD8. By day 5 rather than day 15, the secondary response had peaked, though it was weaker.

Conversion of TCR transcripts into cDNA relied on 5'RACE template switching, which added a universal primer site and UMIs. TCRdb fed the 5' RACE reads into MiXCR, producing one record per CDR3 protein. The sample has some 560,000 distinct CDR3 sequences, 17% seen once. This clonotype originated in a man between 18 and 29 years old who received the YFV17D yellow fever vaccine. This specimen consisted of PBMCs, obtained 5 days after the first yellow fever vaccination. V gene TRBV10-3 combines with J gene TRBJ1-5; the D is unclear. The CDR3 is CAIRAGDSNQPQHF. The CDR3 nucleotides read TGTGCCATCAGAGCCGGGGATAGCAATCAGCCCCAGCATTTT.